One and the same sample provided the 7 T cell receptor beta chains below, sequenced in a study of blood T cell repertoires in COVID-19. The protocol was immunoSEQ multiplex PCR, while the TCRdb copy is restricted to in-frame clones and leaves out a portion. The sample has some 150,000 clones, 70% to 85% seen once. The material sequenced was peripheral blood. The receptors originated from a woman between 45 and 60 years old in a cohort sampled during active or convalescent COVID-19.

The CDR3 here is CAIRGASGGSDTQYF. CDR3 DNA sequence: TGTGCCATACGCGGGGCTAGCGGGGGTTCAGATACGCAGTATTTT. The chain couples TRBV7-9 to TRBJ2-3; 10 bases agree with TRBD2. After removal of 10 bases from V and 4 bases from J, the junction contained 11 bases not matched to a gene. The germline gives CDR1 SEHNR, CDR2 FQNEAQ (reference sequence). There are 15 residues in the CDR3.

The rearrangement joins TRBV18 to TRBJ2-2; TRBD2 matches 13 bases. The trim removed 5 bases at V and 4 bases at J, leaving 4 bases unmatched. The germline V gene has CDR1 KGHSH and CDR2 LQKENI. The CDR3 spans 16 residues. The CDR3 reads CASSGLAGDFTGELFF. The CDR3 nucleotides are TGTGCCAGCTCAGGACTAGCGGGGGATTTCACCGGGGAGCTGTTTTTT. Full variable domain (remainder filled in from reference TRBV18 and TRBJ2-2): NAGVMQNPRHLVRRRGQEARLRCSPMKGHSHVYWYRQLPEEGLKFMVYLQKENIIDESGMPKERFSAEFPKEGPSILRIQQVVRGDSAAYFCASSGLAGDFTGELFFGEGSRLTVL.

Written as DNA, the CDR3 is TGTGCCAGCAGTGCTACGACCGGGACAGGGGGCCTTAATGGCTACACCTTC. Protein: CASSATTGTGGLNGYTF. The chain employs TRBV25-1 and TRBJ1-2; 12 bases fit TRBD1. CDR1 is MGHDK and CDR2 is SYGVNS in the germline V gene. V was pared by 4 bases and J by 6 bases, with 12 bases of the junction left unmatched. The CDR3 has 17 residues.

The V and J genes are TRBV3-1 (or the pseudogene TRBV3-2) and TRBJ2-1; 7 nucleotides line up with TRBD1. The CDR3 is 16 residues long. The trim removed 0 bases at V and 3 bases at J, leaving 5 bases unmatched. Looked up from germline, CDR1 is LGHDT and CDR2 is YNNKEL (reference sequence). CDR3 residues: CASSQDSGTVYNEQFF. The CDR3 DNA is TGTGCCAGCAGCCAAGATTCCGGGACAGTCTACAATGAGCAGTTCTTC.

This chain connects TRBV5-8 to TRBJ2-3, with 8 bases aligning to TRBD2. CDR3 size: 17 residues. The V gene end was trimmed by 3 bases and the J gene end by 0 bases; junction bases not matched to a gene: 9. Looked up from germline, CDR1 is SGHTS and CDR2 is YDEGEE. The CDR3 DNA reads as TGTGCCAGCAGCTACGCAAATACTAGCGGAAGCACAGATACGCAGTATTTT. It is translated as CASSYANTSGSTDTQYF.

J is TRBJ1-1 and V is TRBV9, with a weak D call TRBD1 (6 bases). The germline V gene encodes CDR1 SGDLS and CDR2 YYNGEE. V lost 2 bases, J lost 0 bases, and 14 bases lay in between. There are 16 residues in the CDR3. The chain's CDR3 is CASSVARGDLNTEAFF. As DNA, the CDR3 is TGTGCCAGCAGCGTGGCCAGGGGTGACTTGAACACTGAAGCTTTCTTT.

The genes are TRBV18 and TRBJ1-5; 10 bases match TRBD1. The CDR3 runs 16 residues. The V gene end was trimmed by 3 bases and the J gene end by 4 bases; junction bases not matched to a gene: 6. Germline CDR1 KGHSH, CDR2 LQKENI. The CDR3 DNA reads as TGTGCCAGCTCACCTCAGACAGGGGGCGGGAATCAGCCCCAGCATTTT. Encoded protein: CASSPQTGGGNQPQHF.